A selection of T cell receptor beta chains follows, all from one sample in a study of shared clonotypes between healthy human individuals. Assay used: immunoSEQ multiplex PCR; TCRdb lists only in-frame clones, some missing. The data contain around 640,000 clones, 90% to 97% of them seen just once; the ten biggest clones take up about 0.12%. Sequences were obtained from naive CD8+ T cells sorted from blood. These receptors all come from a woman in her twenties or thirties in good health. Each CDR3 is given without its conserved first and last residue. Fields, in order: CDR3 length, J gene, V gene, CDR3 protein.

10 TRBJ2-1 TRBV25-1 ASSEYLNEQF
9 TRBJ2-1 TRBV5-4 ASGYLEEQF
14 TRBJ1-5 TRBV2 ASRDSGGRLKEPQH
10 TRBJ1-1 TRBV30 AWSLGHTEAF
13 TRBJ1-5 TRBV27 ASSLSWGGNQPQH
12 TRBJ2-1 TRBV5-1 ASSLETLYNEQF
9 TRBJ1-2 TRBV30 AWSAYYGYT
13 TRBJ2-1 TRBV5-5 ASSTSRTNYNEQF
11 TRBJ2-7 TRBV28 ASTPPWGHEQY
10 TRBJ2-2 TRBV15 ATSSSTGELF
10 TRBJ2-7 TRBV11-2 ASSQSAYEQY
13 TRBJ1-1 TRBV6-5 ASSYSYRRTTEAF
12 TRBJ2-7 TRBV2 ARRSGTGPHEQY
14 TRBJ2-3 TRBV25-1 ASSEWVSGSTDTQY
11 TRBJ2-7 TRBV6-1 ASELRSSYEQY